Below, 31 T cell receptor beta chains from the same sample are listed, as sequenced in a study of vaccination and CD4 T cells after COVID-19. Their cognate antigens are unknown. The treatment here: approximately nine-day PBMC culture with coronavirus spike peptide pools or control peptides (ViraFEST assay). Cultured CD4+ T cell DNA underwent sequencing with the Oncomine TCR Beta short-read assay. TCRdb re-called the PCR reads with MiXCR, one entry per CDR3 protein. The sample lists about 26,000 distinct CDR3 sequences; roughly 42% were seen once. Input material: CD4+ T cells from blood, cultured in vitro. The source is a human donor who had recovered from COVID-19.

The V gene is TRBV6-2 or TRBV6-3, the J gene TRBJ2-3, with 13 nucleotides matching TRBD2. Trimming cost V 6 bases and J 6 bases; bases outside gene matches: 6. This CDR3 spans 15 amino acids. Germline V CDR1 and CDR2: MNHEY, SVGEGT. The CDR3 is CASSRTSGGGDTQYF. CDR3 sequence (DNA): TGTGCCAGCAGCCGGACTAGCGGGGGAGGGGATACGCAGTATTTT.

Only a few counts were recorded for this clonotype. The J gene is TRBJ2-7, the V gene TRBV19; TRBD2 aligns across 7 bases. V gave up 0 bases and J gave up 3 bases; unmatched junction bases: 5. The CDR3 has 15 amino acids. Germline CDR1 LNHDA, CDR2 SQIVND (reference sequence). The CDR3 loop reads CASSIEATGGYEQYF. The CDR3 bases are TGTGCCAGTAGTATAGAGGCGACGGGGGGCTACGAGCAGTACTTC. The full variable domain, completed using reference TRBV19 and TRBJ2-7, is DGGITQSPKYLFRKEGQNVTLSCEQNLNHDAMYWYRQDPGQGLRLIYYSQIVNDFQKGDIAEGYSVSREKKESFPLTVTSAQKNPTAFYLCASSIEATGGYEQYFGPGTRLTVT.

This rearrangement joins TRBV20-1 to TRBJ1-5; 8 bases are a match to TRBD1. CDR1 DFQATT and CDR2 SNEGSKA come from the germline V gene (reference sequence). J gave up 6 bases and V 0 bases, and 7 bases lay outside the gene matches. The CDR3 has 15 residues. The CDR3 DNA reads as TGCAGTGCTAGAGATGTCGGACAGGGAGGTCAGCCCCAGCATTTT. This gives the protein CSARDVGQGGQPQHF.

The chain has TRBV15 and TRBJ1-2; possibly TRBD1 for D (6 bases). Trimming took off 3 bases at V and 6 bases at J, with 20 bases between the two ends. The CDR3 runs 16 residues. The germline gives CDR1 LNHNV, CDR2 YYDKDF (reference sequence). This CDR3 reads CATSSTRVSKGDGYTF. As DNA, the CDR3 is TGTGCCACCAGCAGTACTCGGGTCTCCAAGGGGGATGGCTACACCTTC.

The CDR3 spells CASSGQGWNYGYTF. CDR3 in DNA: TGTGCCAGCAGTGGACAGGGGTGGAACTATGGCTACACCTTC. V and J are TRBV12-3 or TRBV12-4 and TRBJ1-2; 9 bases are a match to TRBD1. Trimming cost V 5 bases and J 2 bases; bases outside gene matches: 3. The CDR3 is 14 residues long.

The chain links TRBV10-3 to TRBJ1-4; D is possibly TRBD1 (6 bases). The CDR3 sequence is 14 residues long. Trimming pared 2 bases from V and 7 bases from J, leaving 11 bases between. From germline, CDR1 is ENHRY and CDR2 SYGVKD. The CDR3 sequence is CAISEQGLGEKLFF. In DNA, the CDR3 is TGTGCCATCAGTGAGCAGGGGTTAGGTGAAAAACTGTTTTTT.

The rearrangement uses TRBV7-9 and TRBJ1-1, with D hard to call. The V gene lost 5 bases and the J gene lost 1 base, with 8 bases spanning the gap. CDR1 is SEHNR and CDR2 is FQNEAQ in the germline V gene (reference sequence). The CDR3 has 13 amino acids. CDR3 residues: CASSLAANTEAFF. The CDR3 DNA reads TGTGCCAGCAGCCTGGCGGCGAACACTGAAGCTTTCTTT. Variable domain in full (rest from reference TRBV7-9 and TRBJ1-1): DTGVSQNPRHKITKRGQNVTFRCDPISEHNRLYWYRQTLGQGPEFLTYFQNEAQLEKSRLLSDRFSAERPKGSFSTLEIQRTEQGDSAMYLCASSLAANTEAFFGQGTRLTVV.

The V gene is TRBV5-6, the J gene TRBJ2-7; D not resolved. V was trimmed by 4 bases and J by 2 bases, leaving 10 bases between them. This CDR3 has 13 amino acids. The V gene's germline CDR1 is SGHDT and CDR2 YYEEEE. The CDR3 sequence: CASSPVGTYEQYF. The CDR3 region has the DNA TGTGCCAGCAGCCCCGTGGGGACCTACGAGCAGTACTTC.

This clonotype was detected only a few times. This sequence joins TRBV20-1 and TRBJ2-5; 11 bases match TRBD2. This CDR3 has 14 residues. Germline values: CDR1 DFQATT, CDR2 SNEGSKA (reference sequence). Trimming at V came to 1 base and at J to 6 bases, leaving 4 bases not matched to a gene. CDR3 nucleotides: TGCAGTGCTAGAGGTCCTAGCGGGAGGCAGACCCAGTACTTC. Residues: CSARGPSGRQTQYF.

This clonotype was seen only once. The V and J genes are TRBV29-1 and TRBJ1-1; 8 bases are a match to TRBD1. Germline lookup yields CDR1 SQVTM and CDR2 ANQGSEA. Trimming removed 6 bases from V and 7 bases from J; junction bases left unmatched: 7. This CDR3 region has 12 residues. This CDR3 reads CSVVQGAGEAFF. The CDR3 nucleotides are TGCAGCGTCGTTCAGGGGGCGGGTGAAGCTTTCTTT.

The chain recombines TRBV10-3 with TRBJ1-1, with D perhaps matching TRBD1 (5 bases). The V end was cut by 10 bases, the J end by 7 bases, with 16 bases between. The CDR3 is made up of 12 amino acids. Germline CDR1 reads ENHRY; CDR2 reads SYGVKD. CDR3 bases: TGTGCCAGGGGCCGGGAGGAGGGTGAAGCTTTCTTT. This sequence encodes CARGREEGEAFF.

In its sample, this clonotype was seen a few times. The chain recombines TRBV7-8 with TRBJ1-2, with D possibly being TRBD1 (5 bases). Germline values: CDR1 SGHVS, CDR2 FQNEAQ. CDR3 length: 13 amino acids. The germline V and J ends were trimmed by 3 bases and 8 bases, with 13 bases remaining between them. The CDR3 DNA reads as TGTGCCAGCAGCTTGGGGACGTTTGAGGGCTACACCTTC. Its protein is CASSLGTFEGYTF.

This clonotype showed up just a few times. The chain couples TRBV7-9 to TRBJ2-1; TRBD2 might be the D (6 bases). There are 16 residues in the CDR3. V was trimmed by 4 bases and J by 4 bases, leaving 17 bases between them. CDR1 and CDR2 (germline): SEHNR, FQNEAQ (reference sequence). CDR3 sequence: CASSSTRGLRYNEQFF. The CDR3 bases are TGTGCCAGCAGCTCAACCCGAGGACTAAGATACAATGAGCAGTTCTTC.

The chain is built from TRBV20-1 and TRBJ2-3; a weak D match, TRBD1 (5 bases). Trimming took 2 bases from V and 2 from J, leaving 17 bases between them. Germline loops: CDR1 DFQATT, CDR2 SNEGSKA (reference sequence). The length of the CDR3 is 16 residues. The CDR3 region has the DNA TGCAGTGCTAGACCAAAAGGTCCAGGGCACACAGATACGCAGTATTTT. Its translation: CSARPKGPGHTDTQYF.

V and J are TRBV6-1 and TRBJ2-7; 11 bases match TRBD2. This CDR3 has 15 amino acids. J gave up 1 base and V 7 bases, and 6 bases lay outside the gene matches. Germline V gene sequence: CDR1 MNHNS, CDR2 SASEGT. The CDR3 region has the DNA TGTGCCAGCACTAATAGACTAGCGGGGTCCTACGAGCAGTACTTC. Its translation is CASTNRLAGSYEQYF.

The CDR3 DNA sequence: TGCGCCAGCAGCTTGGTGTTTCAGGGGACTAGTAGATTCAATGAGCAGTTCTTC. It codes for CASSLVFQGTSRFNEQFF. V is TRBV5-1 and J is TRBJ2-1; 8 bases match TRBD2. CDR1 and CDR2 from the germline V gene are SGHRS and YFSETQ. The CDR3 loop spans 18 amino acids. V was clipped by 0 bases and J by 6 bases; unmatched bases: 14.

V is TRBV27 and J is TRBJ1-4; D unresolved. V lost 7 bases and J 2 bases, leaving 17 bases between the germline ends. Germline V gene data show CDR1 as MNHEY and CDR2 as SMNVEV (reference sequence). This CDR3 contains 16 residues. CDR3: CASTTSAHFTNEKLFF. CDR3 DNA: TGTGCCAGCACCACCTCGGCCCATTTCACTAATGAAAAACTGTTTTTT. Looking up the rest from reference TRBV27 and TRBJ1-4 gives the full variable domain: EAQVTQNPRYLITVTGKKLTVTCSQNMNHEYMSWYRQDPGLGLRQIYYSMNVEVTDKGDVPEGYKVSRKEKRNFPLILESPSPNQTSLYFCASTTSAHFTNEKLFFGSGTQLSVL.

The V gene is TRBV12-3 or TRBV12-4, the J gene TRBJ2-7; 7 positions match TRBD1. This CDR3 contains 14 residues. Trimming cost V 4 bases and J 3 bases; bases outside gene matches: 6. In nucleotides, the CDR3 is TGTGCCAGCAGTTCAGAGACAGGGCGCTACGAGCAGTACTTC. Amino acid sequence: CASSSETGRYEQYF.

This clonotype has only a few counts. The chain is built from TRBV19 and TRBJ1-5, with D unclear. The V and J ends lost 7 bases and 6 bases respectively, with 16 bases between them. This CDR3 spans 14 amino acids. Germline-derived CDR1 and CDR2 are LNHDA and SQIVND (reference sequence). CDR3: CASTPTNRGQPQHF. For the CDR3, the DNA is TGTGCCAGTACCCCCACCAACCGGGGTCAGCCCCAGCATTTT.

V and J are TRBV10-3 and TRBJ2-7; D unresolved. Trimming took off 1 base at V and 7 bases at J, with 5 bases between the two ends. The CDR3 spans 11 residues. Looked up from germline, CDR1 is ENHRY and CDR2 is SYGVKD. The CDR3 protein is CAISELNEQYF. The CDR3 bases are TGTGCCATCAGTGAGTTAAATGAGCAGTACTTC.

This clonotype turned up a few times. V is TRBV20-1 and J is TRBJ2-3, with TRBD1 identical over 7 bases. V gave up 5 bases and J gave up 6 bases; unmatched junction bases: 8. CDR3 length equals 13 residues. Germline CDR1 DFQATT, CDR2 SNEGSKA (reference sequence). This CDR3 reads CSAPIDREDTQYF. The DNA of the CDR3 is TGCAGTGCTCCCATCGACAGGGAGGATACGCAGTATTTT.

The chain carries TRBV10-3 and TRBJ1-5, with D unresolved. Trimming cost V 4 bases and J 5 bases, with 21 bases left between them. The V gene's germline CDR1 is ENHRY and CDR2 SYGVKD. The CDR3 length is 17 residues. The CDR3 loop is CAISAGRVLGVDQPQHF. DNA of the CDR3: TGTGCCATCAGTGCAGGAAGGGTCTTGGGTGTGGATCAGCCCCAGCATTTT.

The V and J genes are TRBV7-3 and TRBJ2-1; 7 bases are shared with TRBD1. Germline CDR1 and CDR2: SGHTA and FQGTGA. The CDR3 length is 17 residues. J gave up 4 bases and V 5 bases, and 14 bases lay outside the gene matches. The CDR3 nucleotides read TGTGCCAGCAGCCTACTCCCCCGACAGGGAATTTACAATGAGCAGTTCTTC. Residues: CASSLLPRQGIYNEQFF.

This clonotype was counted only a few times. In nucleotides, the CDR3 is TGTGCCAGCAGTTACAAGGGGCAGAGCTATGGCTACACCTTC. It codes for CASSYKGQSYGYTF. The chain recombines TRBV6-5 with TRBJ1-2; the D gene is possibly TRBD1 (5 bases). The CDR3 has 14 amino acids. Trimming cost V 2 bases and J 4 bases, with 11 bases left between them. The V gene's germline CDR1 is MNHEY and CDR2 SVGAGI.

J is TRBJ2-7 and V is TRBV5-5; 10 nucleotides agree with TRBD1. Germline V gene data show CDR1 as SGHKS and CDR2 as YYEKEE (reference sequence). Losses at the gene ends were 4 bases for V and 6 bases for J; bases not matched to a gene: 7. The CDR3 runs 14 residues. The CDR3 sequence: CASSGSGQGFEQYF. Here the CDR3 DNA reads TGTGCCAGCAGCGGTTCGGGACAGGGGTTCGAGCAGTACTTC.

This clonotype came up once. CDR3 residues: CASSQVPGTGDGYTF. The CDR3 DNA is TGTGCCAGCAGCCAAGTCCCTGGGACAGGGGATGGCTACACCTTC. The rearrangement uses TRBV3-1 and TRBJ1-2; 10 bases are shared with TRBD1. CDR1 is LGHDT and CDR2 is YNNKEL in the germline V gene (reference sequence). The CDR3 sequence is 15 residues long. Trimming took 1 base from V and 6 from J; bases not matched to a gene: 5.

This clonotype has only a few counts. CDR3 sequence (DNA): TGTGCCACCAGTGTGGACAGCCCGACTCATGAGCAGTTCTTC. It is translated as CATSVDSPTHEQFF. The chain uses TRBV24-1 and TRBJ2-1, with a tentative D call TRBD1 (6 bases). The CDR3 totals 14 residues. The germline V gene encodes CDR1 KGHDR and CDR2 SFDVKD. V was pared by 5 bases and J by 8 bases, with 15 bases between.

The chain links TRBV20-1 to TRBJ1-2, with TRBD1 matching 9 bases. In germline, CDR1 is DFQATT, CDR2 SNEGSKA (reference sequence). V was clipped by 6 bases and J by 6 bases; unmatched bases: 5. The CDR3 covers 12 residues. The CDR3 nucleotides read TGCAGTGCCGGACAGGGGCGTGATGGCTACACCTTC. Its protein is CSAGQGRDGYTF.

This clonotype was seen a handful of times. V usage is TRBV7-2 and J usage is TRBJ2-1; TRBD2 agrees at 7 bases. Germline CDR1 reads SGHTA; CDR2 reads FQGNSA. This CDR3 has 14 amino acids. V lost 5 bases to trimming and J lost 8 bases; unmatched junction nucleotides: 9. The CDR3 spells CASSRSRTSDEQFF. The CDR3 coding sequence is TGTGCCAGCAGCCGCTCGAGGACTAGTGATGAGCAGTTCTTC.

The chain is built from TRBV27 and TRBJ2-3; TRBD2 agrees at 7 bases. Trimming removed 7 bases from V and 0 bases from J; junction bases left unmatched: 10. This CDR3 region has 16 residues. Germline loops: CDR1 MNHEY, CDR2 SMNVEV (reference sequence). CDR3 loop: CASTASGGPSTDTQYF. Here the CDR3 DNA reads TGTGCCAGCACGGCTAGCGGAGGACCTAGCACAGATACGCAGTATTTT.

The V gene is TRBV11-3, the J gene TRBJ1-1; D may be TRBD1 (5 bases). Germline V gene data show CDR1 as SGHNT and CDR2 as YENEEA. The CDR3 has 15 amino acids. The V end was cut by 5 bases, the J end by 1 base, with 14 bases between. Here the CDR3 DNA reads TGTGCCAGCAGCCCCCGGGACGGTCCGAACACTGAAGCTTTCTTT. Translation: CASSPRDGPNTEAFF.